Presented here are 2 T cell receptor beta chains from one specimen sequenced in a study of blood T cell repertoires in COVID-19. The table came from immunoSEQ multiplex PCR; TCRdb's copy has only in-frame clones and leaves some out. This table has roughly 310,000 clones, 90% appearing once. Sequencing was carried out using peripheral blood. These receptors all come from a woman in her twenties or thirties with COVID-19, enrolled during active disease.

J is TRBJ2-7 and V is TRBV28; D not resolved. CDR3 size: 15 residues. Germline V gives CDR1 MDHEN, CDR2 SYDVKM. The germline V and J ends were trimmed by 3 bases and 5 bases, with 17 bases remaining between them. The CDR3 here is CASSFGSADFNEQYF. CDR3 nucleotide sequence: TGTGCCAGCAGTTTCGGGTCAGCCGACTTCAACGAGCAGTACTTC.

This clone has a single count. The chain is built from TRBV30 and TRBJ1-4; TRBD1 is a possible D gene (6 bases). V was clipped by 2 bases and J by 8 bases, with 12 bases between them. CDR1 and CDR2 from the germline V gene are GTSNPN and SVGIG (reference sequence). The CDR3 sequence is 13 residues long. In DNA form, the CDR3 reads TGTGCCTGGAGTAGAGGGGGAGACGAAAAACTGTTTTTT. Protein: CAWSRGGDEKLFF. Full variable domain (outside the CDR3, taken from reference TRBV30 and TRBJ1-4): SQTIHQWPATLVQPVGSPLSLECTVEGTSNPNLYWYRQAAGRGLQLLFYSVGIGQISSEVPQNLSASRPQDRQFILSSKKLLLSDSGFYLCAWSRGGDEKLFFGSGTQLSVL.